A single T cell receptor (beta chain) is shown here with its context. Its specificity is not known. Profiling that covered TCR beta VDJ and CDR3 relied on genomic DNA as its template. In TCRdb, the reads were re-called with MiXCR into one record per CDR3 protein. Seen here are about 220,000 distinct CDR3 sequences, around 43% observed once, and the top ten hold about 8.3%. This sample is part of a study of CD8+CD57+ T cells in acquired aplastic anemia. The overall study: Sorting CD4+ and CD8+ cells gave DNA averaging around 3 ug.

Per the germline V gene, CDR1 is SNHLY and CDR2 is FYNNEI. There are 14 residues in the CDR3. Trimming shortened V by 6 bases and J by 4 bases, and 15 bases separated the two germline ends. Study observations and caveats: Between patients and controls, CD8+ Simpson's diversity did not vary significantly.

All patients picked for sequencing had shown, by flow cytometry, an expansion of CD8+CD57+ cells. The sample comprised sorted CD4+, CD8+, or CD8+CD57+ T cells (not recorded which) from PBMCs. The clonotype was recovered from a human donor with aplastic anemia. The chain has TRBV2 and TRBJ1-1, with a tentative D call TRBD1 (5 bases). The CDR3 spells CASSFGGVGTEAFF. CDR3 bases: TGTGCCAGCAGCTTTGGGGGGGTCGGCACTGAAGCTTTCTTT.